These 9 T cell receptor beta chains came from one sample sequenced in a study of beta chain features in type 1 diabetes. The study, taken as a whole, reports: A moderate, significant TCRB CDR3 shortening appeared in type 1 diabetes across four CD4+ subsets.

Which antigens these TCRs recognize remains unknown. Of the isolated RNA, all was reverse transcribed, and so the sequenced material was expressed TCRB transcripts. Profiling relied on immunoSEQ multiplex PCR, and the TCRdb table lists in-frame clones only, not all of them. Among some 330,000 clones listed, around 12% were seen once. The specimen sequenced was naive CD4+ T cells from blood. These receptors were taken from a woman between 18 and 29 years old with type 1 diabetes.

The chain joins TRBV30 to TRBJ2-7, with a possible D match to TRBD1 (5 bases). The CDR3 extends over 12 amino acids. CDR1 and CDR2 from the germline V gene are GTSNPN and SVGIG (reference sequence). The V and J ends lost 0 bases and 6 bases respectively, with 9 bases between them. Written as DNA, the CDR3 is TGTGCCTGGAGTGTACGAAGGGGCGAGCAGTACTTC. Protein: CAWSVRRGEQYF.

The rearrangement uses TRBV6-5 and TRBJ1-2, with D tentatively TRBD1 (6 bases). Trimming stripped 8 bases from V and 2 bases from J, with 9 bases between. CDR1 MNHEY and CDR2 SVGAGI come from the germline V gene. This CDR3 has 12 residues. The CDR3 protein is CASWQGNYGYTF. The CDR3 DNA sequence: TGTGCCAGCTGGCAGGGGAACTATGGCTACACCTTC.

In DNA form, the CDR3 reads TGTGCCAGCAGCTTCTCGGGAGGGGCAGATACGCAGTATTTT. Encoded protein: CASSFSGGADTQYF. This chain joins TRBV5-4 and TRBJ2-3, with TRBD2 matching 8 bases. CDR3 length: 14 residues. With 2 bases clipped from V and 4 bases from J, the junction kept 3 bases outside the gene matches. Germline CDR1 reads SGHNT; CDR2 reads YYREEE (reference sequence).

V is TRBV7-2 and J is TRBJ1-2; D is ambiguous. Trimming left V 5 bases short and J 4 bases short, with 11 bases between. The CDR3 is 13 residues long. Germline CDR1 reads SGHTA; CDR2 reads FQGNSA. The CDR3 coding sequence is TGTGCCAGCAGCACTTACGTACCCTATGGCTACACCTTC. The encoded protein is CASSTYVPYGYTF. The full variable domain, completed using reference TRBV7-2 and TRBJ1-2, is GAGVSQSPSNKVTEKGKDVELRCDPISGHTALYWYRQSLGQGLEFLIYFQGNSAPDKSGLPSDRFSAERTGGSVSTLTIQRTQQEDSAVYLCASSTYVPYGYTFGSGTRLTVV.

V is TRBV30 and J is TRBJ1-1, with a possible D match to TRBD1 (5 bases). The CDR3 length is 12 residues. V was trimmed by 5 bases and J by 1 base, leaving 8 bases between them. CDR1 and CDR2 from the germline V gene are GTSNPN and SVGIG (reference sequence). The CDR3 loop reads CAWRDSNTEAFF. The CDR3 nucleotides are TGTGCCTGGCGGGACTCGAACACTGAAGCTTTCTTT.

This clone has a handful of counts. The chain is built from TRBV7-9 and TRBJ2-5; 10 nucleotides align to TRBD2. With 5 bases clipped from V and 5 bases from J, the junction kept 11 bases outside the gene matches. This CDR3 spans 16 amino acids. CDR1 and CDR2 from the germline V gene are SEHNR and FQNEAQ (reference sequence). The CDR3, as DNA: TGTGCCAGCAGCGTATCTAGCGGGGGCCGGGTGGAGACCCAGTACTTC. Protein sequence: CASSVSSGGRVETQYF.

This chain uses TRBV7-2 with TRBJ2-5, with 9 positions matching TRBD2. The CDR3 is 16 residues long. Germline CDR1 and CDR2: SGHTA and FQGNSA. The V and J ends lost 1 base and 2 bases, in that order; junction bases with no gene match: 5. The chain's CDR3 is CASSLVGGGVQETQYF. Written as DNA, the CDR3 is TGTGCCAGCAGCTTAGTAGGCGGGGGGGTTCAAGAGACCCAGTACTTC.

The sample holds a few counts of this clone. Within the sample, other DNA sequences also encode this same CDR3. V usage is TRBV19 and J usage is TRBJ1-1; D call uncertain. Germline CDR1 and CDR2: LNHDA and SQIVND (reference sequence). V was cut by 2 bases and J by 1 base, with 5 bases left in between. The length of the CDR3 is 13 residues. The CDR3 loop reads CASSITGNTEAFF. The CDR3 bases are TGTGCCAGTAGTATAACGGGGAACACTGAAGCTTTCTTT.

The rearrangement joins TRBV25-1 to TRBJ2-7, with unresolved D. The germline V gene encodes CDR1 MGHDK and CDR2 SYGVNS. The CDR3 has 11 amino acids. Trimming pared 4 bases from V and 12 bases from J, leaving 13 bases between. In nucleotides, the CDR3 is TGTGCCAGCAGTGGGCACCAAAGTCGGTACTTC. It specifies CASSGHQSRYF.